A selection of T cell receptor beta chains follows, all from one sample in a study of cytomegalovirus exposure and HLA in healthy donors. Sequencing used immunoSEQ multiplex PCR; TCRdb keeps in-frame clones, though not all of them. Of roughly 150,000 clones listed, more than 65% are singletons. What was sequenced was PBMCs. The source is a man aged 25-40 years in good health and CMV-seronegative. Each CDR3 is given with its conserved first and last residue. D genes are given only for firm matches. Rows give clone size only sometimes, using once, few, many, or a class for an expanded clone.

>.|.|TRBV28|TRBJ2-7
TGTGCCAGCAGTCAGGACAGATTCGAGCAGTACTTC
CASSQDRFEQYF
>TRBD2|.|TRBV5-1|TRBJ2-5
TGCGCCAGCGCCGGGACTAGCGGGAGTATATTAGAGACCCAGTACTTC
CASAGTSGSILETQYF
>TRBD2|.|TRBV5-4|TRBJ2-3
TGTGCCAGCAGCTTGGAATTAGCGGGAGACTCGATCACAGATACGCAGTATTTT
CASSLELAGDSITDTQYF
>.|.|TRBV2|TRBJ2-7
TGTGCCAGCAATGAGTTACTCTCCTACGAGCAGTACTTC
CASNELLSYEQYF
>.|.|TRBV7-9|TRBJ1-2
TGTGCCAGCACGGGAGGGTTTAGCTACACCTTC
CASTGGFSYTF
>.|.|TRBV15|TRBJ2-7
TGTGCCACCAGCAGAGAAAGTCAGGGCTACGAGCAGTACTTC
CATSRESQGYEQYF
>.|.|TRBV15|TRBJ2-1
TGTGCCACCAGCAGAGCGAGGGGGCGCGGGGCTGAGCAGTTCTTC
CATSRARGRGAEQFF
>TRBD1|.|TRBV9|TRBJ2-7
TGTGCCAGCAGCGTAGAGACAGGGCCGGTCTACGAGCAGTACTTC
CASSVETGPVYEQYF
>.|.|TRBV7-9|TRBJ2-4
TGTGCCAGCAGCTTCGACAGCTACAAAAACATTCAGTACTTC
CASSFDSYKNIQYF
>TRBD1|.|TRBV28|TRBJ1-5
TGTGCCAGCAGTCGGACCGGGACAGGCAATCAGCCCCAGCATTTT
CASSRTGTGNQPQHF
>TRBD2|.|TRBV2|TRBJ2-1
TGTGCCAGCAGTCGTAGACTAGCGGGAAGCTCCTACAATGAGCAGTTCTTC
CASSRRLAGSSYNEQFF
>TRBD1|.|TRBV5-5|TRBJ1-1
TGTGCCAGCAGCCTGGGGACAGGGACGGCTCTCGCTGAAGCTTTCTTT
CASSLGTGTALAEAFF
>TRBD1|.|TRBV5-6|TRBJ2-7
TGTGCCAGCAGCTGGGGACAGGGGGCCACCTACGAGCAGTACTTC
CASSWGQGATYEQYF
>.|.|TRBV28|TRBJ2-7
TGTGCCAGCAGTGAACCCGGACAGTCTCTCTACGAGCAGTACTTC
CASSEPGQSLYEQYF
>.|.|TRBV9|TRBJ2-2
TGTGCCAGCAGCCCCCTGGGGGGGCTAGGGACCGGGGAGCTGTTTTTT
CASSPLGGLGTGELFF
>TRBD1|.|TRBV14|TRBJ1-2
TGTGCCAGCAGCCGGACGGGACAGAGCTCTTTTAACTATGGCTACACCTTC
CASSRTGQSSFNYGYTF
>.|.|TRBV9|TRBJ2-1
TGTGCCAGCAGCGTAGGTGGGAGTAACAATGAGCAGTTCTTC
CASSVGGSNNEQFF
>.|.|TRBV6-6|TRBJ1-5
TGTGCCAGCAGAACCAACCGGGACTCCAGCAATCAGCCCCAGCATTTT
CASRTNRDSSNQPQHF
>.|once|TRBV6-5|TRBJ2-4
TGTGCCAGCAGGACGACCAGGGGATCCAAAAACATTCAGTACTTC
CASRTTRGSKNIQYF
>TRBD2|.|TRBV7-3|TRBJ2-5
TGTGCCAGCAGCGCCACTAGCGGACGGGAGACCCAGTACTTC
CASSATSGRETQYF
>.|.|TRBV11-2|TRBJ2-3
TGTGCCAGCAGCTCCACCGGGACTCTCTTTTTT
CASSSTGTLFF
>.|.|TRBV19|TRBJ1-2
TGTGCCAGTAGTAGGCAGGTCGAGAGTGGCTACACCTTC
CASSRQVESGYTF
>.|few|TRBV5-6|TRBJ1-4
TGTGCCAGCAGCTTGAGCGGGGTCGCGACTAATGAAAAACTGTTTTTT
CASSLSGVATNEKLFF
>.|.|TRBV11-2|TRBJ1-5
TGTGCCAGCAGCTTAGAGTTGAGGCAGCCCCAGCATTTT
CASSLELRQPQHF
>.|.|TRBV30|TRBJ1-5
TGTGCCTGGAGCGGGGATCCCGTCCGGCCCCAGCATTTT
CAWSGDPVRPQHF
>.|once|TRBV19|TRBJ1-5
TGTGCCAGTAGGACAGACAGGCAAACCGGAAGAACCAATCAGCCCCAGCATTTT
CASRTDRQTGRTNQPQHF
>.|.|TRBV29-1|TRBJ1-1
TGCAGCGTCCCTGAGGCCCTAGAAACTGAAGCTTTCTTT
CSVPEALETEAFF
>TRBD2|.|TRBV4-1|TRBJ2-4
TGCGCCAGCAGCCCGGGGGGGATAAGTGGGTCGGACATTCAGTACTTC
CASSPGGISGSDIQYF
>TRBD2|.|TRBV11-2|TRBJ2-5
TGTGCCAGCAGCTCGAGCGGGGGGGCAACAGAGACCCAGTACTTC
CASSSSGGATETQYF
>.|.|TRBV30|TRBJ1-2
TGTGCCTGGAATGCAGAGGGTGGCTACACCTTC
CAWNAEGGYTF
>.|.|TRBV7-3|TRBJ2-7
TGTGCCAGCAGCTCTCCCGGCGGGGAGCAGTACTTC
CASSSPGGEQYF
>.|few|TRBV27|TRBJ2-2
TGTGCCAGCAGCAGTCAGGACACCGGGGAGCTGTTTTTT
CASSSQDTGELFF
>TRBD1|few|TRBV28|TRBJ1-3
TGTGCCAGCAGTCCCGACAGGGCCCCGGGAAACACCATATATTTT
CASSPDRAPGNTIYF
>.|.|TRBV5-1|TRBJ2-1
TGCGCCAGCAGCTTCGACAGCACCTCCTACAATGAGCAGTTCTTC
CASSFDSTSYNEQFF
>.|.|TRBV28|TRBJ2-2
TGTGCCAGCAGGTCGAACGGGGTTGCCGGGGAGCTGTTTTTT
CASRSNGVAGELFF
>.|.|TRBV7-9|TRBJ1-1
TGTGCCAGCAGCTTACTGGACAGCCCTAACACTGAAGCTTTCTTT
CASSLLDSPNTEAFF
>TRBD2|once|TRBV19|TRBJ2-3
TGTGCCAGTAGAAGGGGACTAGCGGGGTTCACAGATACGCAGTATTTT
CASRRGLAGFTDTQYF
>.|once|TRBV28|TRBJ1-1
TGTGCCAGCATCACTTCGGGGACAATGAACACTGAAGCTTTCTTT
CASITSGTMNTEAFF
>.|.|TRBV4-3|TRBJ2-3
TGCGCCAGCAGCCAAGGTAGGAGGGGAAGCACAGATACGCAGTATTTT
CASSQGRRGSTDTQYF
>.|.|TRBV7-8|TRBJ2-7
TGTGCCAGCAGCTCGGCGGGGTGGGAGGACTCCTACGAGCAGTACTTC
CASSSAGWEDSYEQYF
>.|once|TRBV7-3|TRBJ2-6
TGTGCCAGCCGGAACGGGAGTGGGTCTGGGGCCAACGTCCTGACTTTC
CASRNGSGSGANVLTF
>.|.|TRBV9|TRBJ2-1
TGTGCCAGCGGCAGAACAATGTCGGGAGAGCAGTTCTTC
CASGRTMSGEQFF
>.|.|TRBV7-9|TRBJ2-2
TGTGCCAGGACTCGGGGAGAAAACACCGGGGAGCTGTTTTTT
CARTRGENTGELFF
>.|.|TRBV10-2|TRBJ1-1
TGCGCCAGCACCCTGGGGGCAGGGGCTTCGAACACTGAAGCTTTCTTT
CASTLGAGASNTEAFF
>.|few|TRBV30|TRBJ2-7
TGTGCCTGGAGTGTAAGCCGCTCCTACGAGCAGTACTTC
CAWSVSRSYEQYF
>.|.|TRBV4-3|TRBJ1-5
TGCGCCAGCAGCCCAGGGCCGGGGGGAGGGAATCAGCCCCAGCATTTT
CASSPGPGGGNQPQHF
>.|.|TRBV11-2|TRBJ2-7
TGTGCCAGCAGCTTAAGGGGGAGGGACGGCTACTACGAGCAGTACTTC
CASSLRGRDGYYEQYF
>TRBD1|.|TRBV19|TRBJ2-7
TGTGCCAGTAGTGTGTCCGGGACAGAATACTACGAACAGTACTTC
CASSVSGTEYYEQYF
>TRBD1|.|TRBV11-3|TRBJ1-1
TGTGCCAGCAGCCCGGACAGGACGTGGACTGAAGCTTTCTTT
CASSPDRTWTEAFF
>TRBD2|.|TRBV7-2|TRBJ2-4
TGTGCCAGCAGCGACGGACTAGCGGGAGTGGGCCTAGCCAAAAACATTCAGTACTTC
CASSDGLAGVGLAKNIQYF
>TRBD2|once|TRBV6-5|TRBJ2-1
TGTGCCAGCAGTTCCCCGGGGAGGGTCCCCTACAATGAGCAGTTCTTC
CASSSPGRVPYNEQFF